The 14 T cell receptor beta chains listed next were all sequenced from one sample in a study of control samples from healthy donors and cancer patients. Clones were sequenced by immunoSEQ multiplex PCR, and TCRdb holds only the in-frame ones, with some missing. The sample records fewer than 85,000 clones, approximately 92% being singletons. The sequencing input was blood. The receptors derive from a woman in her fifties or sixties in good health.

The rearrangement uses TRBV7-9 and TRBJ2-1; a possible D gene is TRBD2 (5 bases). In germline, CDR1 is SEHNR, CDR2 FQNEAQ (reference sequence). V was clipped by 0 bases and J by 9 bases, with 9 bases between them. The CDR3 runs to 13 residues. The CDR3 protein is CASSLALVSEQFF. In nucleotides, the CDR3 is TGTGCCAGCAGCTTAGCACTAGTCAGTGAGCAGTTCTTC.

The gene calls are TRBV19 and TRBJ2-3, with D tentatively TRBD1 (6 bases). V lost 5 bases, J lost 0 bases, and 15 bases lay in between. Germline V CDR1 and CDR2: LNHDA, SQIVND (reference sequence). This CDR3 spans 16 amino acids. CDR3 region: CASSARTAVSTDTQYF. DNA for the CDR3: TGTGCCAGTAGTGCCCGGACAGCCGTAAGCACAGATACGCAGTATTTT.

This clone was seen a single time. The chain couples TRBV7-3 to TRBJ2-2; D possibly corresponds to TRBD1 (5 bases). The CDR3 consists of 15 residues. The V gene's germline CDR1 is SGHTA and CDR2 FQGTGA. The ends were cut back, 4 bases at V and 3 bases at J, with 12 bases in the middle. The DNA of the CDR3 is TGTGCCAGCAGCTCTACTGCAGGGTACACCGGGGAGCTGTTTTTT. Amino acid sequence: CASSSTAGYTGELFF. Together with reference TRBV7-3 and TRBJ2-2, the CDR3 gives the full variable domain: GAGVSQTPSNKVTEKGKYVELRCDPISGHTALYWYRQSLGQGPEFLIYFQGTGAADDSGLPNDRFFAVRPEGSVSTLKIQRTERGDSAVYLCASSSTAGYTGELFFGEGSRLTVL.

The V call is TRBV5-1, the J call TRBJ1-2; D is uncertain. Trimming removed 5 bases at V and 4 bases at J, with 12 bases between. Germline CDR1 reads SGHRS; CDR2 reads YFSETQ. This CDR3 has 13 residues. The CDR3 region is CASRSGSGYGYTF. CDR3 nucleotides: TGCGCCAGCAGATCTGGGTCTGGCTATGGCTACACCTTC.

CDR3 region: CASSISSGTGELFF. As DNA, the CDR3 is TGTGCCAGTAGTATATCCTCGGGGACCGGGGAGCTGTTTTTT. The chain links TRBV19 to TRBJ2-2; tentative D call: TRBD2 (5 bases). The CDR3 covers 14 residues. The V gene's germline CDR1 is LNHDA and CDR2 SQIVND (reference sequence). V was pared by 2 bases and J by 5 bases, with 9 bases between.

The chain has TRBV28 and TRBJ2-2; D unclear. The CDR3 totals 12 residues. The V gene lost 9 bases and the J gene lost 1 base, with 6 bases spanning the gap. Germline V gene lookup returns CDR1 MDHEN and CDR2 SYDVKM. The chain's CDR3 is CASTLNTGELFF. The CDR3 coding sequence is TGTGCCAGTACTCTGAACACCGGGGAGCTGTTTTTT.

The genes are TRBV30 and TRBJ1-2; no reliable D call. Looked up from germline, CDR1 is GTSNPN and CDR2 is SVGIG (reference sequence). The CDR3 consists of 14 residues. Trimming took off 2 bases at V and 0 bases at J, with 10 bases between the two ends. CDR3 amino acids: CAWSLRNSNYGYTF. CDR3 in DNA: TGTGCCTGGAGTTTGCGGAATTCTAACTATGGCTACACCTTC.

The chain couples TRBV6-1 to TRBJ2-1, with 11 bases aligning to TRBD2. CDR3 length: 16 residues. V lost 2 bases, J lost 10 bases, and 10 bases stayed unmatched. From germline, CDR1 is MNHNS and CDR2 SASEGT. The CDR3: CASSESGSGRGWEQFF. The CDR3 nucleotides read TGTGCCAGCAGTGAATCTGGTAGCGGGAGGGGTTGGGAGCAGTTCTTC.

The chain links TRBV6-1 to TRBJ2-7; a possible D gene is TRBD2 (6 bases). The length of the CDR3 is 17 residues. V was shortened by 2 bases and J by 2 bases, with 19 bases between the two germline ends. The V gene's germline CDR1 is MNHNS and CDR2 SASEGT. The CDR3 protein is CASSERTGGALTYEQYF. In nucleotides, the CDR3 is TGTGCCAGCAGTGAAAGGACTGGCGGGGCCCTTACCTACGAGCAGTACTTC.

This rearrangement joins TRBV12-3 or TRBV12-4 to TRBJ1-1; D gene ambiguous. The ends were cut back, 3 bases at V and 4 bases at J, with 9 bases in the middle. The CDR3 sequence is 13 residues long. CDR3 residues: CASSFRGGTEAFF. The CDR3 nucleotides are TGTGCCAGCAGTTTTCGGGGTGGCACTGAAGCTTTCTTT.

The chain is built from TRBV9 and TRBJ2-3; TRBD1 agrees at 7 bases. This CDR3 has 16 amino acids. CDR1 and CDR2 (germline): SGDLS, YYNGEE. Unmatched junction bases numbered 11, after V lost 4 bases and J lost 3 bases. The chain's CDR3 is CASSPRGDRATDTQYF. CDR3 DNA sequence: TGTGCCAGCAGCCCTAGAGGAGACAGGGCGACAGATACGCAGTATTTT.

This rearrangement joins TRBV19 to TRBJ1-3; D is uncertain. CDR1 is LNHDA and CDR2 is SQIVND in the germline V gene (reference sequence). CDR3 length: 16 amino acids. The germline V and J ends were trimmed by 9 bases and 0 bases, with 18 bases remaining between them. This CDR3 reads CASRYEHYSSGNTIYF. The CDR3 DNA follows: TGTGCCAGCCGCTACGAGCACTATAGCTCTGGAAACACCATATATTTT. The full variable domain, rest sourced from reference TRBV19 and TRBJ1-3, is DGGITQSPKYLFRKEGQNVTLSCEQNLNHDAMYWYRQDPGQGLRLIYYSQIVNDFQKGDIAEGYSVSREKKESFPLTVTSAQKNPTAFYLCASRYEHYSSGNTIYFGEGSWLTVV.

The CDR3 sequence is CASSSFDSTYEQYF. The CDR3 DNA follows: TGTGCCAGCAGCAGCTTCGACAGCACCTACGAGCAGTACTTC. The chain employs TRBV5-5 and TRBJ2-7; D is possibly TRBD1 (5 bases). This CDR3 has 14 amino acids. Germline V lookup: CDR1 SGHKS, CDR2 YYEKEE (reference sequence). Deletions cut 4 bases from V and 2 bases from J, with 13 bases between.

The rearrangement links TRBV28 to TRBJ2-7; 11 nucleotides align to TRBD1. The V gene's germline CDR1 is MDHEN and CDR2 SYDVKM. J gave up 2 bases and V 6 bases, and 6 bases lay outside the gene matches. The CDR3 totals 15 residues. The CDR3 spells CASSGDRGFTYEQYF. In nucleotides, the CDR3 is TGTGCCAGCAGCGGGGACAGGGGGTTTACCTACGAGCAGTACTTC.